The 22 T cell receptor beta chains presented below share a single source sample, sequenced in a study of CD8+ T cells in alopecia areata. Extracted from the samples, RNA was reverse transcribed into cDNA to serve as the sequencing template. Only in-frame clones appear in the TCRdb table, and some are missing; sequencing was by immunoSEQ multiplex PCR. This sample yields some 110,000 clones, of which roughly two fifths are seen a single time; over 3% belongs to the top ten. Input material: CD4+ T cells sorted from blood. Every receptor here comes from a human donor with alopecia areata.

The chain joins TRBV29-1 to TRBJ2-2; D is uncertain. The CDR3 is made up of 13 amino acids. V shed 2 bases and J shed 4 bases, with 8 bases lying between them. Germline CDR1 SQVTM, CDR2 ANQGSEA. CDR3 sequence reads: CSVENGATGELFF. CDR3 DNA: TGCAGCGTTGAAAACGGAGCCACCGGGGAGCTGTTTTTT.

This clone has only a few counts. CDR3 region: CASSHRSRVTNTGELFF. Here the CDR3 DNA reads TGTGCCAGCAGCCATAGATCCCGGGTCACGAACACCGGGGAGCTGTTTTTT. V is TRBV14 and J is TRBJ2-2; D not certain. V lost 3 bases to trimming and J lost 0 bases, with 14 bases between them. The CDR3 runs 17 residues. Germline-derived CDR1 and CDR2 are SGHDN and FVKESK.

The chain employs TRBV7-2 and TRBJ2-3, with D perhaps matching TRBD2 (6 bases). Germline CDR1 and CDR2: SGHTA and FQGNSA. Deletions cut 3 bases from V and 5 bases from J, with 18 bases between. This CDR3 has 16 amino acids. CDR3 DNA sequence: TGTGCCAGCAGCTTGGGACTCCCCGGAGTGGGAGATACGCAGTATTTT. It codes for CASSLGLPGVGDTQYF.

The chain couples TRBV20-1 to TRBJ1-1; D remains ambiguous. Deletions cut 6 bases from V and 4 bases from J, with 9 bases between. The CDR3 has 11 amino acids. Germline CDR1 is DFQATT and CDR2 is SNEGSKA (reference sequence). CDR3 in amino acids: CSAPEATEAFF. CDR3 in DNA: TGCAGTGCCCCAGAGGCCACTGAAGCTTTCTTT.

The chain recombines TRBV6-6 with TRBJ1-1, with D unclear. The CDR3 is made up of 11 amino acids. Between the trimmed V and J ends, which lost 10 bases and 1 base, there was a span of 7 bases. Germline CDR1 and CDR2: MNHNY and SVGAGI (reference sequence). The CDR3 spells CATHRNTEAFF. DNA for the CDR3: TGTGCCACCCACAGGAACACTGAAGCTTTCTTT.

J is TRBJ2-1 and V is TRBV10-2, with D maybe TRBD1 (6 bases). CDR3 length equals 13 residues. Trimming removed 3 bases at V and 4 bases at J, with 7 bases between. Germline assignment: CDR1 WSHSY and CDR2 SAAADI. In nucleotides, the CDR3 is TGCGCCAGCAGTGACCAGGGGTACAATGAGCAGTTCTTC. Residues: CASSDQGYNEQFF.

V and J are TRBV5-1 and TRBJ1-2; no reliable D call. This CDR3 has 14 amino acids. The V end was cut by 7 bases, the J end by 6 bases, with 19 bases between. Germline assignment: CDR1 SGHRS and CDR2 YFSETQ. In DNA, the CDR3 is TGCGCCAGCGGTAAGAACGGGCTTGAGAATGGCTACACCTTC. Amino acid sequence: CASGKNGLENGYTF.

The rearrangement joins TRBV28 to TRBJ1-5; 8 positions agree with TRBD1. V lost 4 bases and J lost 2; bases outside the gene matches: 16. The CDR3 is 19 amino acids. Germline values: CDR1 MDHEN, CDR2 SYDVKM. The CDR3 loop is CASSSIMTGEGWGNQPQHF. As DNA, the CDR3 is TGTGCCAGCAGTTCCATTATGACAGGGGAGGGATGGGGCAATCAGCCCCAGCATTTT.

V and J are TRBV28 and TRBJ2-7, with 8 bases matching TRBD1. Germline CDR1 is MDHEN and CDR2 is SYDVKM. After removal of 7 bases from V and 2 bases from J, the junction contained 7 bases not matched to a gene. The CDR3 covers 14 residues. CDR3 loop: CASTGTGRTYEQYF. The CDR3 DNA follows: TGTGCCAGCACCGGGACAGGAAGAACCTACGAGCAGTACTTC. Combining the CDR3 with reference TRBV28 and TRBJ2-7 gives the whole variable domain DVKVTQSSRYLVKRTGEKVFLECVQDMDHENMFWYRQDPGLGLRLIYFSYDVKMKEKGDIPEGYSVSREKKERFSLILESASTNQTSMYLCASTGTGRTYEQYFGPGTRLTVT.

This clone has just a few counts. The rearrangement links TRBV14 to TRBJ2-3; unclear D gene. Trimming pared 0 bases from V and 5 bases from J, leaving 6 bases between. Germline lookup yields CDR1 SGHDN and CDR2 FVKESK. This CDR3 has 13 residues. This CDR3 is CASSQDPGDTQYF. The CDR3 DNA is TGTGCCAGCAGCCAAGACCCGGGAGATACGCAGTATTTT. Full variable domain (remainder filled in from reference TRBV14 and TRBJ2-3): EAGVTQFPSHSVIEKGQTVTLRCDPISGHDNLYWYRRVMGKEIKFLLHFVKESKQDESGMPNNRFLAERTGGTYSTLKVQPAELEDSGVYFCASSQDPGDTQYFGPGTRLTVL.

This chain uses TRBV2 with TRBJ2-7; D ambiguous. Germline CDR1 and CDR2: SNHLY and FYNNEI. V lost 7 bases to trimming and J lost 2 bases, with 9 bases between them. The CDR3 runs 12 residues. The chain's CDR3 is CASTPVAYEQYF. The CDR3 nucleotides read TGTGCCAGCACCCCTGTCGCCTACGAGCAGTACTTC.

Only a few counts were recorded for this clone. V is TRBV28 and J is TRBJ2-5, with D possibly TRBD2 on 5 matching bases. This CDR3 has 13 amino acids. V lost 7 bases and J lost 9, with 18 bases in between. Germline CDR1 is MDHEN and CDR2 is SYDVKM. The CDR3 here is CASNSPGRAAQYF. CDR3 DNA: TGTGCCAGCAACTCGCCCGGTAGAGCGGCCCAGTACTTC. Full variable domain (rest looked up from reference TRBV28 and TRBJ2-5): DVKVTQSSRYLVKRTGEKVFLECVQDMDHENMFWYRQDPGLGLRLIYFSYDVKMKEKGDIPEGYSVSREKKERFSLILESASTNQTSMYLCASNSPGRAAQYFGPGTRLLVL.

The chain uses TRBV7-8 and TRBJ2-5, with a weak D call TRBD2 (7 bases). The CDR3 loop spans 16 amino acids. Germline assignment: CDR1 SGHVS and CDR2 FQNEAQ. V shed 3 bases and J shed 4 bases, with 18 bases lying between them. Written as DNA, the CDR3 is TGTGCCAGCAGCTTTTACGGGGGGCAGAAAGGAGAGACCCAGTACTTC. This encodes CASSFYGGQKGETQYF.

This clone was seen more than once but under ten times. The rearrangement joins TRBV18 to TRBJ2-3; unclear D gene. Germline assignment: CDR1 KGHSH and CDR2 LQKENI. This CDR3 has 12 amino acids. Trimming cost V 2 bases and J 4 bases, with 4 bases left between them. For the CDR3, the DNA is TGTGCCAGCTCACCAGTTGCAGATACGCAGTATTTT. It specifies CASSPVADTQYF.

The rearrangement uses TRBV29-1 and TRBJ2-5, with 11 bases that match TRBD1. With 1 base clipped from V and 5 bases from J, the junction kept 6 bases outside the gene matches. The V gene's germline CDR1 is SQVTM and CDR2 ANQGSEA. This CDR3 is built from 15 residues. CDR3 amino acids: CSVEVWTGGRETQYF. The DNA for the CDR3 is TGCAGCGTTGAAGTATGGACAGGGGGCCGGGAGACCCAGTACTTC.

This chain joins TRBV29-1 and TRBJ1-2; 7 bases fit TRBD1. Per germline, CDR1 SQVTM and CDR2 ANQGSEA. The CDR3 loop spans 13 amino acids. The V segment lost 7 bases and the J segment 2 bases; nucleotides outside the gene matches: 7. The CDR3 region has the DNA TGCAGCGCCCTACAGGGGCCGAACTATGGCTACACCTTC. Translating it yields CSALQGPNYGYTF.

V and J are TRBV4-2 and TRBJ2-1, with 8 nucleotides matching TRBD1. The CDR3 sequence is 15 residues long. With V trimmed by 6 bases and J by 10 bases, 14 bases remained unmatched. Germline loops: CDR1 LGHNA, CDR2 YNFKEQ. The CDR3: CASSPDRVSRSEQFF. CDR3 nucleotides: TGTGCCAGCAGTCCGGACAGGGTTAGCCGCAGCGAGCAGTTCTTC.

The chain links TRBV29-1 to TRBJ1-2, with 11 bases matching TRBD1. From germline, CDR1 is SQVTM and CDR2 ANQGSEA. The CDR3 is made up of 15 amino acids. The V segment lost 6 bases and the J segment 1 base; nucleotides outside the gene matches: 7. The CDR3 protein is CSVGTGGRNNYGYTF. CDR3 DNA sequence: TGCAGCGTAGGGACAGGGGGAAGGAATAACTATGGCTACACCTTC.

The chain joins TRBV5-1 to TRBJ2-3, with 9 nucleotides matching TRBD1. The CDR3 extends over 15 amino acids. Germline lookup yields CDR1 SGHRS and CDR2 YFSETQ. After removal of 3 bases from V and 4 bases from J, the junction contained 6 bases not matched to a gene. Here the CDR3 reads CASSSQGARSDTQYF. CDR3 sequence (DNA): TGCGCCAGCAGCTCACAGGGGGCCAGATCAGATACGCAGTATTTT.

The chain uses TRBV5-1 and TRBJ1-4, with 8 nucleotides matching TRBD1. Unmatched junction bases numbered 2, after V lost 7 bases and J lost 3 bases. The CDR3 contains 13 residues. Germline assignment: CDR1 SGHRS and CDR2 YFSETQ. CDR3 in DNA: TGCGCCAGCGGACAGGGTCCTAATGAAAAACTGTTTTTT. This translates into CASGQGPNEKLFF.

This clone came up a few times. This chain uses TRBV7-9 with TRBJ2-7, with 7 bases that match TRBD2. The CDR3 extends over 14 amino acids. J lost 3 bases, V lost 6 bases, and 8 bases had no gene match. The germline CDR1 and CDR2 sequences are SEHNR and FQNEAQ (reference sequence). For the CDR3, the DNA is TGTGCCAGCAGTACCCAGCGGGGTAGCTACGAGCAGTACTTC. It translates to CASSTQRGSYEQYF.

The chain is built from TRBV29-1 and TRBJ2-1; no reliable D call. The CDR3 is made up of 13 amino acids. Trimming cost V 2 bases and J 3 bases, with 8 bases left between them. CDR1 is SQVTM, CDR2 ANQGSEA, per germline. The CDR3: CSVELTVYNEQFF. CDR3 nucleotides: TGCAGCGTTGAACTCACGGTCTACAATGAGCAGTTCTTC.